The clone carrying this TCR beta chain was detected a few times. TCRdb redid the calling of the 5' RACE reads with MiXCR, one entry per CDR3 protein. The repertoire includes 35,000 to 55,000 distinct CDR3 sequences, roughly 13% of them detected once, and around 56% sits in the top ten. These data are taken from a study of spatial heterogeneity in lung cancer. The CDR3 consists of 15 residues. Between the trimmed V and J ends, which lost 3 bases and 5 bases, there was a span of 14 bases. Germline CDR1 MGHDK, CDR2 SYGVNS. Indicated time point: sample taken at primary tumor resection. Whole RNA, isolated from tumor, nontumor lung or frozen PBMC, was sequenced without prior sorting. The donors comprised approximately 72 untreated early-stage non-small cell lung cancer patients.

This TCR derives from a male donor with early-stage non-small cell lung cancer. Material: PBMCs, obtained at surgery. The chain carries TRBV25-1 and TRBJ2-1; maybe TRBD2 (6 bases). CDR3 nucleotide sequence: TGTGCCAGCAGTGATACCCGGAGGGCCCACAATGAGCAGTTCTTC. Translation gives CASSDTRRAHNEQFF.